One and the same sample provided the 17 T cell receptor beta chains below, sequenced in a study of T cells in Graves' hyperthyroidism and ophthalmopathy. RNA transcripts provided the source from which TCR beta CDR3 regions were amplified. The TCR CDR3 first-round RT-PCR relied on the HTBI primer set. TCRdb used MiXCR to reprocess the multiplex PCR reads, holding one entry per CDR3 protein. The profile shows under 300,000 distinct CDR3 sequences, 13% to 15% of them singletons. The sequenced sample was blood. The receptor set was obtained from a woman between 50 and 59 years old with Graves' hyperthyroidism that later progressed to Graves' ophthalmopathy.

This clonotype appeared a few times. V usage is TRBV5-6 and J usage is TRBJ2-2; no firm D call. V lost 1 base and J 3 bases, leaving 13 bases between the germline ends. From germline, CDR1 is SGHDT and CDR2 YYEEEE. The CDR3 has 16 residues. The CDR3 protein is CASSLIGSYDTGELFF. The DNA for the CDR3 is TGTGCCAGCAGCTTGATAGGGTCGTACGACACCGGGGAGCTGTTTTTT.

This clonotype came up many times. J is TRBJ2-7 and V is TRBV28; a possible D gene is TRBD1 (6 bases). V lost 8 bases and J 2 bases, leaving 10 bases between the germline ends. The CDR3 contains 12 residues. Per germline, CDR1 MDHEN and CDR2 SYDVKM. The CDR3 is CASCGQPYEQYF. The CDR3 DNA reads TGTGCCAGCTGTGGACAGCCCTACGAGCAGTACTTC.

This clonotype occurred many times. The chain has TRBV15 and TRBJ2-1; 7 positions agree with TRBD2. CDR1 and CDR2 from the germline V gene are LNHNV and YYDKDF (reference sequence). The CDR3 sequence is 16 residues long. J gave up 7 bases and V 0 bases, and 9 bases lay outside the gene matches. The CDR3 sequence is CATSRDLRESKNEQFF. CDR3 DNA: TGTGCCACCAGCAGAGATCTGCGGGAGAGTAAAAATGAGCAGTTCTTC.

As for this clonotype: A much larger clone lies one base from this, so it may be a read error. The chain combines TRBV2 with TRBJ2-3; D might be TRBD2 (5 bases). Germline CDR1 SNHLY, CDR2 FYNNEI. V lost 10 bases and J lost 3, with 17 bases in between. This CDR3 is built from 14 residues. Here the CDR3 reads CANKNLGETDTQYF. The CDR3 DNA follows: TGTGCCAACAAGAATCTCGGGGAAACAGATACGCAGTATTTT.

This clonotype was seen at least ten times. The chain has TRBV6-1 and TRBJ2-7; 9 bases fit TRBD1. Trimming cost V 2 bases and J 6 bases; bases outside gene matches: 11. This CDR3 comprises 16 residues. Germline assignment: CDR1 MNHNS and CDR2 SASEGT. CDR3 amino acids: CASSELDRGGSSEQYF. CDR3 DNA sequence: TGTGCCAGCAGTGAACTCGACAGGGGGGGTTCGAGCGAGCAGTACTTC.

The sample holds a few counts of this clonotype. The CDR3 DNA is TGTGCCAGCAGCTACAGGGACGAGGCGCAGTATTTT. Translation: CASSYRDEAQYF. J is TRBJ2-3 and V is TRBV7-9, with a possible D match to TRBD1 (6 bases). Germline V CDR1 and CDR2: SEHNR, FQNEAQ (reference sequence). The V gene lost 4 bases and the J gene lost 10 bases, with 12 bases spanning the gap. CDR3 size: 12 residues. Filled out from reference TRBV7-9 and TRBJ2-3, the complete variable domain reads DTGVSQNPRHKITKRGQNVTFRCDPISEHNRLYWYRQTLGQGPEFLTYFQNEAQLEKSRLLSDRFSAERPKGSFSTLEIQRTEQGDSAMYLCASSYRDEAQYFGPGTRLTVL.

This chain joins TRBV20-1 and TRBJ1-4; D gene unclear. Germline lookup yields CDR1 DFQATT and CDR2 SNEGSKA (reference sequence). Trimming took off 4 bases at V and 7 bases at J, with 10 bases between the two ends. The CDR3 runs to 12 residues. DNA for the CDR3: TGCAGTGCTAATAAGGCGGGTGAAAAACTGTTTTTT. Amino acid sequence: CSANKAGEKLFF.

This clonotype was seen many times. This sequence joins TRBV20-1 and TRBJ1-5; no firm D call. This CDR3 spans 16 amino acids. From germline, CDR1 is DFQATT and CDR2 SNEGSKA (reference sequence). With 1 base removed from V and 2 bases from J, the gap between germline ends came to 15 bases. The CDR3 loop is CSARVRNRVGNQPQHF. The CDR3 DNA follows: TGCAGTGCTAGAGTCAGGAATCGGGTGGGCAATCAGCCCCAGCATTTT.

V and J are TRBV4-1 and TRBJ2-7; 8 bases fit TRBD1. The CDR3 has 16 residues. V gave up 3 bases and J gave up 3 bases; unmatched junction bases: 10. Germline-derived CDR1 and CDR2 are MGHRA and YSYEKL. This CDR3 reads CASSHPIRGRDYEQYF. CDR3 in DNA: TGCGCCAGCAGCCATCCTATCAGGGGGCGCGACTACGAGCAGTACTTC.

The chain uses TRBV14 and TRBJ2-1; D is unresolved. Germline V CDR1 and CDR2: SGHDN, FVKESK. V was shortened by 0 bases and J by 5 bases, with 11 bases between the two germline ends. The CDR3 length is 15 residues. The CDR3 sequence is CASSQDTLTDNEQFF. The CDR3 DNA follows: TGTGCCAGCAGCCAAGATACTCTCACAGACAATGAGCAGTTCTTC.

Ten or more counts support this clonotype. The rearrangement links TRBV7-2 to TRBJ1-1, with 9 bases matching TRBD1. There are 14 residues in the CDR3. Germline V gives CDR1 SGHTA, CDR2 FQGNSA. V trimming: 3 bases; J trimming: 5 bases; junction bases outside the gene matches: 4. In DNA form, the CDR3 reads TGTGCCAGCAGCTTCGCGACAGGGGGAACTGAAGCTTTCTTT. Translating gives CASSFATGGTEAFF.

This clonotype was recorded a few times. This rearrangement joins TRBV19 to TRBJ1-5, with D uncertain. Looked up from germline, CDR1 is LNHDA and CDR2 is SQIVND (reference sequence). The V end lost 6 bases, the J end lost 1 base, and 16 bases lay between the germline ends. The CDR3 runs 16 residues. CDR3 region: CASRPDRAYSNQPQHF. The CDR3 DNA reads as TGTGCCAGTAGGCCAGATAGGGCTTACAGCAATCAGCCCCAGCATTTT.

This clonotype was picked up many times. The rearrangement links TRBV11-2 to TRBJ1-5; no reliable D call. Between the trimmed V and J ends, which lost 2 bases and 6 bases, there was a span of 8 bases. The V gene's germline CDR1 is SGHAT and CDR2 FQNNGV. The CDR3 extends over 13 amino acids. In DNA form, the CDR3 reads TGTGCCAGCAGCTTACGAGCGGGTCAGCCCCAGCATTTT. This codes for CASSLRAGQPQHF.

The rearrangement links TRBV5-6 to TRBJ1-2; D is perhaps TRBD1 (5 bases). Germline loops: CDR1 SGHDT, CDR2 YYEEEE. The CDR3 contains 14 residues. Between the trimmed V and J ends, which lost 2 bases and 5 bases, there was a span of 13 bases. Here the CDR3 reads CASSLNGARYGYTF. For the CDR3, the DNA is TGTGCCAGCAGCTTAAACGGGGCTAGGTATGGCTACACCTTC.

This clonotype was counted many times. A much larger clone differs by one base, so this may be a read error. The rearrangement uses TRBV2 and TRBJ1-2; unclear D gene. This CDR3 has 13 residues. Germline-derived CDR1 and CDR2 are SNHLY and FYNNEI. CDR3 coding DNA: TGTGCCAACAGTGAAGAGGGATCCTATGGCTACACCTTC. This gives the protein CANSEEGSYGYTF.

J is TRBJ1-6 and V is TRBV30; D remains unclear. Germline-derived CDR1 and CDR2 are GTSNPN and SVGIG (reference sequence). This CDR3 is 13 amino acids long. The V end lost 4 bases, the J end lost 6 bases, and 10 bases lay between the germline ends. In DNA, the CDR3 is TGTGCCTGGAAATTGTGGGGTAATTCACCCCTCCACTTT. Its protein is CAWKLWGNSPLHF.

The CDR3 bases are TGTGCCAGCAGCCGGGGGACAGGGGGCGTTCACGACCCCTACGAGCAGTACTTC. This codes for CASSRGTGGVHDPYEQYF. The J gene is TRBJ2-7, the V gene TRBV14; 12 bases map to TRBD1. J was trimmed by 2 bases and V by 4 bases; bases with no gene match: 12. Per germline, CDR1 SGHDN and CDR2 FVKESK. The CDR3 is made up of 18 amino acids.